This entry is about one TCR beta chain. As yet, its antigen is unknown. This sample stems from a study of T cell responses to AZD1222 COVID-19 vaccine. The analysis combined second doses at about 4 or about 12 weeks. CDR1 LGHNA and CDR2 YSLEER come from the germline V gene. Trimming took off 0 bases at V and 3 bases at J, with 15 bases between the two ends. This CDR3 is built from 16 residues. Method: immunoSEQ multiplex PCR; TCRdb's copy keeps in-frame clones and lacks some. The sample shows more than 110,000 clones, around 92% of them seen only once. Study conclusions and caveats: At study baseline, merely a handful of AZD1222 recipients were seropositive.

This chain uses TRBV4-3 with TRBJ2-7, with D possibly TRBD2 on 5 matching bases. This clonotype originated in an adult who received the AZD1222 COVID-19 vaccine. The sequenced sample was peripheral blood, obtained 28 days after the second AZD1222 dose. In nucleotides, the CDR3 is TGCGCCAGCAGCCAAGAAGCGGCGGAGCCGGTCTACGAGCAGTACTTC. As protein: CASSQEAAEPVYEQYF.